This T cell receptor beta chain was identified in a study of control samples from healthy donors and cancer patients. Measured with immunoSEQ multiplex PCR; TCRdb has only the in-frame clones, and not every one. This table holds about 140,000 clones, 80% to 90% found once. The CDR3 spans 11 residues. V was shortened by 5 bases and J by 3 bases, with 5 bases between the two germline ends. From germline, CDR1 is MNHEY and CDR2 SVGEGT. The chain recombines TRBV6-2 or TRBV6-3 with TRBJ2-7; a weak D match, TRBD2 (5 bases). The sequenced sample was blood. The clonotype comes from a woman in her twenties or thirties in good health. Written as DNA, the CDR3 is TGTGCCAGCAGTCGGGACTACGAGCAGTACTTC. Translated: CASSRDYEQYF.